Each of the 2 T cell receptor beta chains below was sequenced from the same sample in a study of T cells in Graves' hyperthyroidism and ophthalmopathy. Researchers took RNA transcripts and amplified the TCR beta CDR3 regions from them. Primed by the HTBI set, a first-round RT-PCR was run on the TCR CDR3. TCRdb processed the multiplex PCR reads anew with MiXCR; each CDR3 protein has one entry. The sample carries hundreds of thousands of distinct CDR3 sequences, 16% recorded once. Sample: blood. These receptors originate from a woman in her thirties or forties with Graves' ophthalmopathy.

About this clonotype itself: This may be a read error: a much more frequent sequence differs by one nucleotide. The V call is TRBV15, the J call TRBJ2-1, with 8 nucleotides matching TRBD2. There are 15 residues in the CDR3. CDR1 is LNHNV and CDR2 is YYDKDF in the germline V gene (reference sequence). The CDR3 nucleotides are TGTGCCACCAGCAGAGTTAGCGGGACCTACAATGGGCAGTTCTTC. Translation: CATSRVSGTYNGQFF.

In its sample, this clonotype was seen many times. The chain links TRBV6-1 to TRBJ1-5; 10 nucleotides align to TRBD1. The CDR3 sequence is 15 residues long. Germline CDR1 is MNHNS and CDR2 is SASEGT. With 4 bases clipped from V and 6 bases from J, the junction kept 6 bases outside the gene matches. The CDR3 reads CASSVRQGAGQPQHF. CDR3 bases: TGTGCCAGCAGTGTCCGACAGGGGGCCGGTCAGCCCCAGCATTTT.